These T cell receptor beta chains were read from a single sample in a study of T cell repertoires in cytomegalovirus infection. TCRdb reprocessed the reads with MiXCR, giving one entry per CDR3 protein. The sample gives 40,000 to 60,000 distinct CDR3 sequences, 20% to 25% of which show up once; 70% to 90% is in the top ten. No cognate antigen is known for these TCRs. The input for sequencing was CD8+ T cells from cultured PBMCs, taken from culture after CMV antigen stimulation. The receptors originated from a human donor in good health (CMV status not recorded). Some clones in this sample may be carry-over from other donors' samples. The CDR3 runs from the conserved cysteine through the conserved F or W. The order of the fields is clone size, D gene, V gene, J gene, CDR3 protein, CDR3 DNA. The D gene is left open where the match is weak. The listing skips clone size in some rows; elsewhere it reads once, few, many or a size class.

>-|TRBD1|TRBV7-9|TRBJ1-5
CASSLALRQGGDQPQHF
TGTGCCAGCAGCTTAGCTCTTCGACAGGGGGGCGATCAGCCCCAGCATTTT
>-|-|TRBV9|TRBJ2-3
CASSVDGMGTDTQYF
TGTGCCAGCAGCGTAGATGGTATGGGCACAGATACGCAGTATTTT
>few|-|TRBV27|TRBJ1-6
CASTHLGGARDPLHF
TGTGCCAGCACCCATCTGGGTGGGGCAAGGGATCCCCTCCACTTT
>few|-|TRBV4-3|TRBJ2-1
CASSPTGRNNEQFF
TGCGCCAGCAGCCCAACCGGTAGGAACAATGAGCAGTTCTTC
>-|-|TRBV11-2|TRBJ2-5
CASSSNREETQYF
TGTGCCAGCAGCTCAAACAGGGAAGAGACCCAGTACTTC
>-|-|TRBV7-9|TRBJ2-5
CASSLAPGDGDETQYF
TGTGCCAGCAGCTTAGCGCCGGGGGATGGTGATGAGACCCAGTACTTC
>-|-|TRBV7-9|TRBJ1-2
CASSFITSYGYTF
TGTGCCAGCAGCTTTATCACCTCCTATGGCTACACCTTC
>-|TRBD1|TRBV12-3/TRBV12-4|TRBJ1-5
CASSYSTAGGQPQHF
TGTGCCAGCAGTTATTCGACTGCAGGGGGTCAGCCCCAGCATTTT
>few|-|TRBV4-1|TRBJ2-1
CASSQGGGYGEQFF
TGCGCCAGCAGCCAAGGTGGGGGGTACGGTGAGCAGTTCTTC
>few|-|TRBV6-2/TRBV6-3|TRBJ2-3
CASSYSLADTQYF
TGTGCCAGCAGTTACTCTTTAGCGGATACGCAGTATTTT
>-|-|TRBV24-1|TRBJ1-4
CATSDGRSNEKLFF
TGTGCCACCAGTGACGGGCGTTCCAATGAAAAACTGTTTTTT
>-|-|TRBV27|TRBJ1-4
CASSFAGRGEKLFF
TGTGCCAGCAGTTTCGCAGGGCGAGGAGAAAAACTGTTTTTT
>-|-|TRBV2|TRBJ1-4
CASSVRGDRLIPNEKLFF
TGTGCCAGCAGTGTGAGGGGAGACCGCCTGATTCCTAATGAAAAACTGTTTTTT
>-|-|TRBV7-3|TRBJ2-1
CASSLTPSRNEQFF
TGTGCCAGCAGCTTAACCCCTAGCCGCAATGAGCAGTTCTTC
>-|-|TRBV12-3/TRBV12-4|TRBJ2-3
CASGAVSSTDTQYF
TGTGCCAGCGGGGCGGTGTCTAGCACAGATACGCAGTATTTT
>few|-|TRBV7-8|TRBJ1-1
CASSYRDGDTEAFF
TGTGCCAGCAGCTACCGGGACGGAGACACTGAAGCTTTCTTT
>-|-|TRBV6-6|TRBJ2-1
CASSSTADYNEQFF
TGTGCCAGCAGTTCCACCGCCGATTACAATGAGCAGTTCTTC
>-|-|TRBV6-2/TRBV6-3|TRBJ2-2
CASSQDTGELFF
TGTGCCAGCAGTCAGGACACCGGGGAGCTGTTTTTT
>few|-|TRBV12-3/TRBV12-4|TRBJ2-5
CASSTGPGGETQYF
TGTGCCAGCAGTACCGGCCCGGGTGGGGAGACCCAGTACTTC
>few|TRBD1|TRBV29-1|TRBJ1-2
CSVEPWGQGNYGYTF
TGCAGCGTTGAACCTTGGGGACAGGGAAACTATGGCTACACCTTC
>few|-|TRBV7-2|TRBJ2-5
CASSSQETQYF
TGTGCCAGCAGTTCCCAAGAGACCCAGTACTTC
>-|-|TRBV7-2|TRBJ2-2
CASSLDGRLAGSDGELFF
TGTGCCAGCAGCTTAGACGGTCGGCTGGCGGGGTCGGACGGGGAGCTGTTTTTT
>few|-|TRBV7-3|TRBJ2-5
CASSLTPIQGRETQYF
TGTGCCAGCAGCTTAACGCCTATACAGGGGAGGGAGACCCAGTACTTC
>-|-|TRBV11-2|TRBJ2-1
CASSLDPTGIYNEQFF
TGTGCCAGCAGCTTAGACCCCACAGGGATTTACAATGAGCAGTTCTTC
>-|TRBD1|TRBV7-9|TRBJ2-7
CASSSGTGVGAFPYEQYF
TGTGCCAGCAGCTCCGGGACAGGGGTGGGGGCATTCCCCTACGAGCAGTACTTC
>-|-|TRBV7-9|TRBJ2-5
CASSPRNKKETQYF
TGTGCCAGCAGCCCCCGGAACAAAAAAGAGACCCAGTACTTC
>many|TRBD2|TRBV7-2|TRBJ2-5
CASSPRTSGKETQYF
TGTGCCAGCAGCCCCCGGACTAGCGGGAAAGAGACCCAGTACTTC
>few|-|TRBV12-3/TRBV12-4|TRBJ1-2
CASSLNYGYTF
TGTGCCAGCAGTTTAAACTATGGCTACACCTTC